This T cell receptor beta chain was obtained from a study of T cell repertoires in cytomegalovirus infection. Turning to this clonotype: Its target is unknown.

Trimming removed 7 bases from V and 5 bases from J, with 22 bases in between. The CDR3 consists of 15 residues. Germline values: CDR1 SQVTM, CDR2 ANQGSEA. TCRdb re-analysed the reads in MiXCR, keeping a single row per CDR3 protein. The table includes approximately 600,000 distinct CDR3 sequences, 40% detected once. The receptor's source is a human donor in good health (CMV status not recorded). Some clones in this sample may be carry-over from other donors' samples. The J gene is TRBJ2-3, the V gene TRBV29-1, with D maybe TRBD2 (7 bases). The sample in question was cultured PBMCs, obtained from culture after CMV antigen stimulation. The chain's CDR3 is CSGGRGGRAGDTQYF. In nucleotides, the CDR3 is TGCAGCGGAGGGAGGGGGGGGAGGGCCGGAGATACGCAGTATTTT.